One sample yielded the 5 T cell receptor beta chains listed below, sequenced in a study of patients and donors after allogeneic stem cell transplantation. TCRdb re-derived calls from the RT-PCR reads in MiXCR, one entry per CDR3 protein. The table lists 150,000 to 200,000 distinct CDR3 sequences, approximately 22% of them singletons. The sequenced sample consisted of blood, either unsorted or a sorted T cell fraction (not recorded which). Receptors were obtained from a human donor who was either an allogeneic HSCT recipient or a stem cell or donor lymphocyte infusion donor (not recorded which). It is not recorded whose cells these are; they may come from a transplant donor.

The chain combines TRBV20-1 with TRBJ1-1; no definite D call. The CDR3 is 12 amino acids. Trimming cost V 4 bases and J 1 base, with 7 bases left between them. The germline CDR1 and CDR2 sequences are DFQATT and SNEGSKA (reference sequence). The CDR3 DNA sequence: TGCAGTGCTAATAGTCAGAACACTGAAGCTTTCTTT. This translates into CSANSQNTEAFF.

This clonotype has only a few counts. The J gene is TRBJ2-7, the V gene TRBV29-1, with D perhaps TRBD1 (5 bases). The CDR3 length is 12 residues. The V gene's germline CDR1 is SQVTM and CDR2 ANQGSEA. Trimming took 4 bases from V and 1 from J, leaving 8 bases between them. CDR3 sequence: CSVVQASYEQYF. The CDR3 coding sequence is TGCAGCGTTGTACAGGCGTCCTACGAGCAGTACTTC.

This chain connects TRBV27 to TRBJ2-3, with TRBD2 identical over 13 bases. The V gene's germline CDR1 is MNHEY and CDR2 SMNVEV (reference sequence). The CDR3 extends over 17 amino acids. V shed 5 bases and J 2 bases; nucleotides not matched to a gene: 7. The CDR3 reads CASSKRLAGGVTDTQYF. DNA for the CDR3: TGTGCCAGCAGTAAACGACTAGCGGGAGGAGTCACAGATACGCAGTATTTT.

V gene TRBV5-6 combines with J gene TRBJ2-3; TRBD1 or TRBD2 may be the D gene (6 bases each). This CDR3 has 15 residues. The V gene's germline CDR1 is SGHDT and CDR2 YYEEEE. Trimming cost V 4 bases and J 1 base, with 13 bases left between them. CDR3 bases: TGTGCCAGCAGCGCGGGACAAATCGGCACAGATACGCAGTATTTT. Amino acid sequence: CASSAGQIGTDTQYF.

The chain is built from TRBV21-1 and TRBJ2-7; the tabulated D call, TRBD1, remains unverified against the DNA. TRBV21-1 represents a pseudogene. The CDR3 is 13 residues long. The CDR3 DNA follows: TGTGCCAGCAGCAAAGGACAGGGCGACGAGCAGTACTTC. The encoded protein is CASSKGQGDEQYF.